These T cell receptor beta chains were read from a single sample in a study of identical twins. TCRdb fed the 5' RACE reads into MiXCR, producing one record per CDR3 protein. The profile covers hundreds of thousands of distinct CDR3 sequences, with less than 9% appearing a single time and approximately 2.1% taken by the ten largest. The sample was also linked to a second study, of yellow fever vaccine responses in identical twins.

Input material: memory (CD45RO+) T cells sorted from blood. The receptors derive from a woman between 18 and 29 years old in good health. The CDR3 runs from the conserved cysteine through the conserved F or W. A D gene is named only where the DNA matches it firmly. The size field is filled for only some rows; it gives once, few, many or a size class.

NA TRBJ2-2 TRBV6-1 TRBD2 CASSGSGRILLFF TGTGCCAGCAGTGGTAGCGGGAGAATTTTGCTGTTTTTT
many TRBJ2-5 TRBV16 TRBD1 CASSLAWTGRETQYF TGTGCCAGCAGCCTCGCCTGGACAGGGCGGGAGACCCAGTACTTC
few TRBJ2-6 TRBV20-1 TRBD2 CSAKVLAGESGANVLTF TGCAGTGCTAAAGTACTAGCGGGGGAATCTGGGGCCAACGTCCTGACTTTC
few TRBJ1-1 TRBV6-5 NA CASNWAEGGGTEAFF TGTGCCAGCAATTGGGCCGAAGGGGGTGGCACTGAAGCTTTCTTT
many TRBJ1-1 TRBV11-2 TRBD1 CASSSQGANTEAFF TGTGCCAGCAGTAGTCAGGGGGCCAACACTGAAGCTTTCTTT
many TRBJ2-7 TRBV29-1 TRBD2 CSAGTSGEPLEQYF TGCAGCGCTGGGACTAGCGGAGAGCCCCTCGAGCAGTACTTC
few TRBJ2-2 TRBV27 NA CASMGNLGYGELFF TGTGCCAGCATGGGGAACCTCGGGTACGGGGAGCTGTTTTTT
many TRBJ2-4 TRBV11-2 TRBD1 CASSSQAGTASIQYF TGTGCCAGCAGCTCGCAGGCCGGGACAGCGAGCATTCAGTACTTC
many TRBJ2-4 TRBV4-1 TRBD1 CASSIGTALAKNIQYF TGCGCCAGCAGCATCGGGACAGCTCTAGCCAAAAACATTCAGTACTTC
many TRBJ2-7 TRBV5-1 NA CASSLDGGWSYEQYF TGCGCCAGCAGCTTGGATGGAGGTTGGTCCTACGAGCAGTACTTC
many TRBJ2-1 TRBV29-1 NA CSVVWDPYNEQFF TGCAGCGTTGTTTGGGATCCCTACAATGAGCAGTTCTTC
few TRBJ2-2 TRBV28 NA CASSRGLDTGELFF TGTGCCAGCAGCAGGGGACTTGACACCGGGGAGCTGTTTTTT
NA TRBJ1-4 TRBV3-1 NA CASSQVVKGENCFF NA
few TRBJ1-6 TRBV6-6 NA CASSRGDSPLHF TGTGCCAGCAGCCGGGGGGATTCACCCCTCCACTTT
NA TRBJ2-1 TRBV15 TRBD2 CATSRVSGGWNEQFF TGTGCCACCAGCAGAGTCAGCGGGGGCTGGAATGAGCAGTTCTTC
NA TRBJ1-1 TRBV10-3 NA CAITSGIGTEAFF TGTGCCATCACATCGGGAATCGGCACTGAAGCTTTCTTT
few TRBJ1-2 TRBV12-3/TRBV12-4 TRBD1 CASSLPDRGPGGYTF TGTGCCAGCAGTTTGCCGGACAGGGGGCCGGGGGGCTACACCTTC
NA TRBJ1-2 TRBV5-1 NA CASSQTVYGYTF TGCGCCAGCAGCCAGACGGTTTATGGCTACACCTTC
NA TRBJ1-3 TRBV28 NA CASSGGMSSGNTIYF TGTGCCAGCAGTGGCGGCATGAGCTCTGGAAACACCATATATTTT
few TRBJ1-1 TRBV25-1 TRBD1 CASMGQGNTEAFF TGTGCCAGCATGGGACAGGGGAACACTGAAGCTTTCTTT
NA TRBJ1-2 TRBV19 NA CASSIGLVGYTF TGTGCCAGTAGTATCGGGCTTGTTGGCTACACCTTC
many TRBJ2-3 TRBV6-4 TRBD2 CASSDSKAGGADTQYF TGTGCCAGCAGTGACTCGAAAGCGGGAGGCGCAGATACGCAGTATTTT
many TRBJ1-6 TRBV12-3/TRBV12-4 NA CASSLNPGQSNSPLHF TGTGCCAGCAGTTTAAACCCCGGACAGTCTAATTCACCCCTCCACTTT
many TRBJ2-1 TRBV7-9 TRBD2 CASSLGTSGYNEQFF TGTGCCAGCAGCTTAGGGACTAGCGGCTACAATGAGCAGTTCTTC
few TRBJ1-2 TRBV29-1 NA CSVEVRGMGGYTF TGCAGCGTTGAAGTGCGGGGGATGGGGGGCTACACCTTC
NA TRBJ2-3 TRBV20-1 NA CSASSQADTQYF TGCAGTGCTAGCTCCCAGGCAGATACGCAGTATTTT
NA TRBJ1-4 TRBV9 NA CASSVGDFATNEKLFF TGTGCCAGCAGCGTTGGGGATTTTGCAACTAATGAAAAACTGTTTTTT
NA TRBJ2-2 TRBV6-2/TRBV6-3 NA CASSYFPTGELFF TGTGCCAGCAGTTACTTCCCCACCGGGGAGCTGTTTTTT
NA TRBJ1-1 TRBV19 NA CASSPQGWGDTEAFF TGTGCCAGTAGTCCACAGGGCTGGGGAGACACTGAAGCTTTCTTT
many TRBJ2-3 TRBV5-1 NA CASSLQLPGGTDTQYF TGCGCCAGCAGCTTGCAGCTCCCAGGGGGCACAGATACGCAGTATTTT
many TRBJ2-1 TRBV18 NA CASSPPLSAYNEQFF TGTGCCAGCTCACCACCTCTCAGCGCCTACAATGAGCAGTTCTTC
NA TRBJ2-1 TRBV12-3/TRBV12-4 NA CASSSGVNNEQFF TGTGCCAGCAGTTCGGGAGTGAACAATGAGCAGTTCTTC
many TRBJ2-1 TRBV12-3/TRBV12-4 NA CASTLVGARNEQFF TGTGCCAGCACCCTAGTGGGGGCGCGAAATGAGCAGTTCTTC
many TRBJ2-3 TRBV20-1 NA CSARSQAPTDTQYF TGCAGTGCTAGGAGTCAAGCCCCCACAGATACGCAGTATTTT
NA TRBJ2-1 TRBV27 TRBD2 CASSPRTSGHNEQFF TGTGCCAGCAGTCCTCGGACTAGCGGTCACAATGAGCAGTTCTTC
NA TRBJ2-1 TRBV24-1 NA CATSDPRDTKYNEQFF TGTGCCACCAGTGACCCCCGGGACACCAAGTATAATGAGCAGTTCTTC
NA TRBJ2-5 TRBV5-1 NA CASSKTQGLETQYF TGCGCCAGCAGCAAGACACAGGGCCTCGAGACCCAGTACTTC
few TRBJ2-1 TRBV20-1 NA CSARDTLAVHNEQFF TGCAGTGCTAGAGATACGCTAGCTGTCCACAATGAGCAGTTCTTC
NA TRBJ1-3 TRBV14 NA CASSSQGRGNTIYF TGTGCCAGCAGTTCTCAGGGACGTGGAAACACCATATATTTT
NA TRBJ2-7 TRBV14 NA CASSQAGGGLEQYF TGTGCCAGCAGCCAAGCCGGGGGAGGTCTCGAGCAGTACTTC
NA TRBJ2-3 TRBV14 NA CASSQAGLVDTQYF TGTGCCAGCAGCCAAGCGGGACTGGTTGATACGCAGTATTTT
few TRBJ2-1 TRBV18 NA CASSPAMLGGGEQFF TGTGCCAGCTCACCGGCCATGTTGGGGGGAGGTGAGCAGTTCTTC
few TRBJ2-6 TRBV12-3/TRBV12-4 TRBD1 CASRPTGGGSGANVLTF TGTGCCAGCAGACCGACAGGGGGCGGGTCTGGGGCCAACGTCCTGACTTTC
many TRBJ2-1 TRBV28 NA CASTPPLGKNEQFF TGTGCCAGCACCCCCCCGCTAGGGAAAAATGAGCAGTTCTTC
many TRBJ2-2 TRBV5-1 TRBD1 CASSLADREGGELFF TGCGCCAGCAGCTTGGCGGACAGGGAAGGCGGGGAGCTGTTTTTT
few TRBJ2-5 TRBV27 TRBD2 CASSRRWGLAGTYQETQYF TGTGCCAGCAGTAGGAGATGGGGACTAGCAGGCACTTACCAAGAGACCCAGTACTTC
many TRBJ1-1 TRBV10-3 NA CAIWGTGNTEAFF TGTGCCATCTGGGGGACGGGGAACACTGAAGCTTTCTTT
few TRBJ2-7 TRBV10-3 NA CASLNTDIPTEQYF TGTGCCAGCCTAAACACGGACATCCCTACCGAGCAGTACTTC
few TRBJ2-7 TRBV29-1 NA CSVIWGGDYEQYF TGCAGCGTTATCTGGGGGGGCGATTACGAGCAGTACTTC
many TRBJ1-1 TRBV3-1 TRBD1 CASSQGTGSAFF TGTGCCAGCAGCCAAGGGACAGGGTCGGCTTTCTTT
many TRBJ2-3 TRBV5-1 NA CASSSPGRTDTQYF TGCGCCAGCAGCTCGCCGGGAAGAACAGATACGCAGTATTTT